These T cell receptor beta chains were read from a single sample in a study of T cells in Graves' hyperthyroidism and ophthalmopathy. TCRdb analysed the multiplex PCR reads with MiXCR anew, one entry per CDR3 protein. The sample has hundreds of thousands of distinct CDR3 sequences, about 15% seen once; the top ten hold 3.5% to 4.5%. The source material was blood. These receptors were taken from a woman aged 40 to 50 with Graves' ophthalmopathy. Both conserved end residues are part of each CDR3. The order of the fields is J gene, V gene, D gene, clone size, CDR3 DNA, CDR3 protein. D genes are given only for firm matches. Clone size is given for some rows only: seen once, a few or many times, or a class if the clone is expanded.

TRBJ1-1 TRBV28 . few TGTGCCAGCAGGGGAGCGGCTTTCTTGAACACTGAAGCTTTCTTT CASRGAAFLNTEAFF
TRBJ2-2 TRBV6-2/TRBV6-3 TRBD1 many TGTGCCAGCAACTACAGGGGGCCGATCACCGGGGAGCTGTTTTTT CASNYRGPITGELFF
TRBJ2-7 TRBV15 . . TGTGCCACCAGCAGAGAGCTTTCGGGGGCTGGATCCTACGAGCAGTACTTC CATSRELSGAGSYEQYF
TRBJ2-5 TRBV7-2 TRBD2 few TGTGCCAGCAGCTTAGTTTTCGGGGGGGAAGAGACCCAGTACTTC CASSLVFGGEETQYF
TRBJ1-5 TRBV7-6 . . TGTGCCAGCAGCTTGACCCTTGGGGGGCCCCAGCATTTT CASSLTLGGPQHF
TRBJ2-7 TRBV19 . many TGTGCCAGTAGGGAGGCGGTCGGATCAAGCTCCTACGAGCAGTACTTC CASREAVGSSSYEQYF
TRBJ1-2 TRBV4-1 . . TGCGCCAGCAGCCAAGACGTAGGCGGCTATGGCTACACCTTC CASSQDVGGYGYTF
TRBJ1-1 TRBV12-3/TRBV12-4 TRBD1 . TGTGCCAGCAGTCCTCGGACAGGGTTTGGGACTGAAGCTTTCTTT CASSPRTGFGTEAFF
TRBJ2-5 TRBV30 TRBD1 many TGTGCCTGGAAGTTCGACAGGGCGGCTTGGGTGACCCAGTACTTC CAWKFDRAAWVTQYF
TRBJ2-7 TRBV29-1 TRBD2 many TGCAGCGTTCGACTAGCGGGAGTCGAGCAGTACTTC CSVRLAGVEQYF
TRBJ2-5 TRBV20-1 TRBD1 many TGCAGTGCTTACACAGGGGGCGGTGAGACCCAGTACTTC CSAYTGGGETQYF
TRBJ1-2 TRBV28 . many TGTGCCAGCAGGGAAGGCGGAGCGTATGGCTACACCTTC CASREGGAYGYTF
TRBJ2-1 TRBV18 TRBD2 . TGTGCCAGCTCACCACTCGCCGGGACTAGCGGATACAATGAGCAGTTCTTC CASSPLAGTSGYNEQFF
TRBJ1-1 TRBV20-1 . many TGCAGTGCTAGAGAGATTTCGATACCCACTGAAGCTTTCTTT CSAREISIPTEAFF
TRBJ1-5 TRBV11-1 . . TGTGCCAGCAGCTTAGGGACCCGAGGGGTAAATCAGCCCCAGCATTTT CASSLGTRGVNQPQHF
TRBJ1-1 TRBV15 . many TGTGCCACCAGCAGAGATTTCGGTAAAGCTTTCTTT CATSRDFGKAFF
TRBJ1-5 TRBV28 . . TGTGCCAGCAGTTCGACCGGGACTCGCTCCCAGCCCCAACATTTT CASSSTGTRSQPQHF
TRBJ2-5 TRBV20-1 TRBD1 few TGCAGTGCAAGGGGGCCTGGGGAGACCCAGTACTTC CSARGPGETQYF
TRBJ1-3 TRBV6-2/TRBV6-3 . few TGTGCCAGCTGTGGACCGCGCTCTGGAAACACCATATATTTT CASCGPRSGNTIYF
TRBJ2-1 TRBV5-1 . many TGCGCCAGCAGCTTATACGGGACAGGACTAGTCAATGAGCAGTTCTTC CASSLYGTGLVNEQFF
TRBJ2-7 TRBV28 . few TGTGCCAGCAGTGCCTATATTCGCTCCTACGAGCAGTACTTC CASSAYIRSYEQYF
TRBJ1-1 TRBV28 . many TGTGCCAGCACCACCTATCAAGGCAGGCTGAACACTGAAGCTTTCTTT CASTTYQGRLNTEAFF
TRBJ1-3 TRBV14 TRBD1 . TGTGCCAGCAGCCCCTCAGGGGGCCCCGCCATATATTTT CASSPSGGPAIYF
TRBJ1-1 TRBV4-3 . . TGCGCCAGCAGCCAAGACCGGCAGAACACTGAAGCTTTCTTT CASSQDRQNTEAFF
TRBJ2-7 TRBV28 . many TGTGCCAGCAATAGTCAGGGGTTTTCCTACGAGCAGTACTTC CASNSQGFSYEQYF
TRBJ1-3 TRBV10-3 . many TGTGCCATGGGATCGATGAGCTCTGGAAACACCATATATTTT CAMGSMSSGNTIYF
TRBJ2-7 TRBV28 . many TGTGCCAGCTCCACCTCCGGGACAACGTACTACGAGCAGTACTTC CASSTSGTTYYEQYF
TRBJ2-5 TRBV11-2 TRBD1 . TGTGCCGGCAGCTCCCCGGGACAGGGCGAGACCCAGTACTTC CAGSSPGQGETQYF
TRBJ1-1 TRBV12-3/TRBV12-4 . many TGTGCCAGCACTTGGACCGTATCCTCAGCTTTCTTT CASTWTVSSAFF
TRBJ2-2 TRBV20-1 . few TGCAGTGCTAGAGATGACGGGGCAGGCGGGGAGCTGTTTTTT CSARDDGAGGELFF
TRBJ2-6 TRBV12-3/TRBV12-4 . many TGTGCCAGCAGCCTGCAGGGGGGCTCTGGGGCCAACGTCCTGACTTTC CASSLQGGSGANVLTF
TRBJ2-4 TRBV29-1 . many TGCAGCGTTGTTGGTGACAGTAACAACATTCAGTACTTC CSVVGDSNNIQYF
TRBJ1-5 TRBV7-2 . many TGTGCCAGCAGCATGCAAGCGGACACCAATCAGCCCCAGCATTTT CASSMQADTNQPQHF
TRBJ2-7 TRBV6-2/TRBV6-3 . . TGTGCCAGCAGTACTCGCCAAACCTACGAGCAGTACTTC CASSTRQTYEQYF
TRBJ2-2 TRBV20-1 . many TGCAGTGCTCCGGCGGGCAAAACAGAGCCGAACACCGGGGAGCTGTTTTTT CSAPAGKTEPNTGELFF
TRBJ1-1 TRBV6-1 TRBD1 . TGTGCCAGCAGAGCCTCAGGGGGCAGGAACACTGAAGCTTTCTTT CASRASGGRNTEAFF
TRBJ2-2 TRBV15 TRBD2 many TGTGCCACCAGCCAGGGACTAGCGGGAGTATACACCGGGGAGCTGTTTTTT CATSQGLAGVYTGELFF
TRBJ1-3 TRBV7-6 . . TGTGCCAGCAGCTTTTACAGTGCCTCTTCTGGAAACACCATATATTTT CASSFYSASSGNTIYF
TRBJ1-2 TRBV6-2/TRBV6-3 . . TGTGCCAGCAGTTACTCCGCGGAGGGGGATTTATTCTATGGCTACACCTTC CASSYSAEGDLFYGYTF
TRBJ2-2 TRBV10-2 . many TGCGCCAGCAGTGCATCAAACAGGGCCGCGAACACCGGGGAGCTGTTTTTT CASSASNRAANTGELFF
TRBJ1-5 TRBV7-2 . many TGTGCCAGCAGCTTTACGTCGGGGGGGAATCAGCCCCAGCATTTT CASSFTSGGNQPQHF
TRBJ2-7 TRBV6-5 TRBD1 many TGTGCCAGCAAGACAGGGGGATCGGACGAGCAGTACTTC CASKTGGSDEQYF
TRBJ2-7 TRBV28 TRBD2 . TGTGCCAGCAGGTCAGCGGGAGATTCTATGTACGAGCAGTACTTC CASRSAGDSMYEQYF
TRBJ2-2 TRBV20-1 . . TGCAGTGCTAGAGACGGGACGAACACCGGGGAGCTGTTTTTT CSARDGTNTGELFF
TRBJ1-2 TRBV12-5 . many TGTGCTAGTGGCCCCGTGGACAGCGGAGCTAACTATGGCTACACCTTC CASGPVDSGANYGYTF
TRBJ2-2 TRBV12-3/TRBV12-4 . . TGTGCCAGCAGTTTCCGGCAGACGAACACCGGGGAGCTGTTTTTT CASSFRQTNTGELFF
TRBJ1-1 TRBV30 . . TGTGCCTGGAGTGTAAGCGCGAACACTGAAGCTTTCTTT CAWSVSANTEAFF
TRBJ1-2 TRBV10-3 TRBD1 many TGTGCCATCGGGGGACAGGGGATGGATGGCTACACCTTC CAIGGQGMDGYTF
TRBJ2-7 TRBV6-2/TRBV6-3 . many TGTGCCAGCAGTTACTCGGGCCAGGAACCCTCCTACGAGCAGTACTTC CASSYSGQEPSYEQYF
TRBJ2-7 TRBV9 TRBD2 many TGTGCCAGCAGCGCGACTAGCGGGAGCTTCGAGCAGTACTTC CASSATSGSFEQYF